Each of the 15 T cell receptor beta chains below was sequenced from the same sample in a study of CD8+ T cells in alopecia areata. It was cDNA, reverse transcribed from extracted RNA, that served as the sequencing template. Generated by immunoSEQ multiplex PCR, the TCRdb table keeps only in-frame clones and is missing some. The record shows about 5,800 clones for this sample, with no singletons present. Time point of the sample: mouse skin 6 weeks after grafting, around onset of hair loss. Here the sequenced sample was skin, taken at week 6. The source is a C3H/HeJ mouse with alopecia areata. This line is of MHC haplotype H2-k.

This clone has more than one count but fewer than ten. Gene names denote mouse genes. The CDR3 end lies 4 residues beyond the end of the read and is filled in from the germline J gene. The chain is built from TRBV13-3 and TRBJ2-4; TRBD1 matches 7 bases. The CDR3 is 15 amino acids. Trimming at V came to 2 bases and at J to 0 bases, leaving 3 bases not matched to a gene. Germline assignment: CDR1 NNHDY and CDR2 SYVADS. Here the CDR3 reads CASSDRGSSQNTLYF. The CDR3 DNA, read in part, is TGTGCCAGCAGTGACAGGGGGTCTAGTCAAAAC.

This clone was recorded at least ten times. Any gene name here is a mouse gene name. The read finishes 4 residues shy of the CDR3 end, and the germline J gene is used to complete it. The rearrangement uses TRBV14 and TRBJ2-5; D uncertain. The germline V gene has CDR1 SGHDT and CDR2 FRDEAV. The CDR3 extends over 15 amino acids. V lost 5 bases and J 0 bases, leaving 13 bases between the germline ends. CDR3 bases read: TGTGCCAGCAGCCCCAATCAGATTAACCAAGAC. Translated, it gives CASSPNQINQD. The entire CDR3 is CASSPNQINQDTQYF.

This clone was recorded a few times. The gene names given are mouse names. The read falls 3 residues short of the CDR3 end, and the missing part is taken from the germline J gene. This rearrangement joins TRBV14 to TRBJ1-6; the match to TRBD1 covers 9 bases. TRBJ1-6 belongs to the ORF category, with a function that is uncertain. With 4 bases clipped from V and 6 bases from J, the junction kept 2 bases outside the gene matches. CDR3 size: 14 residues. CDR1 and CDR2 (germline): SGHDT, FRDEAV. CDR3 bases read: TGTGCCAGCAGTCGGACAGGGGCTAATTCGCCC. Protein: CASSRTGANSP. The CDR3 reads in full as CASSRTGANSPLYF.

This clone rates as medium-sized (0.01 to 0.1%). Gene names and germline match the mouse. The read ends 4 residues early relative to the CDR3; the germline J gene fills the gap. The V call is TRBV17, the J call TRBJ2-2, with TRBD1 identical over 7 bases. With V trimmed by 5 bases and J by 0 bases, 3 bases remained unmatched. Germline lookup yields CDR1 MNHDT and CDR2 YYDKIL. The CDR3 has 15 residues. CDR3 residues: CASSRTGANTGQLYF. The sequenced part of the CDR3 DNA is TGTGCTAGCAGTCGGACAGGTGCAAACACCGGG.

The sample holds many counts of this clone. Genes and germline come from the mouse. The read ends 4 residues shy of where the CDR3 ends; the end is completed using the germline J gene. The V gene is TRBV13-1, the J gene TRBJ2-4; 7 positions match TRBD2. The CDR3 consists of 16 residues. Looked up from germline, CDR1 is NSHNY and CDR2 is SYGAGN. The V segment lost 2 bases and the J segment 1 base; nucleotides outside the gene matches: 7. The covered CDR3 bases are TGTGCCAGCAGTGAGTGGGGGGAGAGAGGTCAAAAC. This codes for CASSEWGERGQN. The entire CDR3 reads CASSEWGERGQNTLYF.

This clone was seen a handful of times. Mouse gene names and germline throughout. The read ends 4 residues early relative to the CDR3; the germline J gene fills the gap. V is TRBV5 and J is TRBJ2-7; D is undetermined. The length of the CDR3 is 13 residues. The germline V gene has CDR1 LGHNA and CDR2 YNLKQL (reference sequence). V lost 3 bases and J lost 0, with 6 bases in between. The part of the CDR3 DNA that was read is TGTGCCAGCAGCCACCAGAACTCCTAT. It is translated as CASSHQNSY. The whole CDR3 protein is CASSHQNSYEQYF.

This clone was observed a handful of times. The gene names given are mouse names. The read terminates 4 residues before the CDR3 end, so the remaining end is supplied by the germline J gene. The rearrangement links TRBV31 to TRBJ1-2; 10 nucleotides agree with TRBD1. V was clipped by 1 base and J by 0 bases; unmatched bases: 5. Germline V gene sequence: CDR1 GKSSPN, CDR2 SITVG. This CDR3 is built from 16 residues. The CDR3 region is CAWSRDRGDANSDYTF. The covered CDR3 bases are TGTGCCTGGAGTCGGGACAGGGGAGACGCAAACTCC.

The table lists this clone with a few counts. Gene names denote mouse genes. The read gets to within 4 residues of the CDR3 end, and the germline J gene fills in the rest. The chain combines TRBV5 with TRBJ2-3; a weak D match, TRBD2 (5 bases). CDR1 and CDR2 from the germline V gene are LGHNA and YNLKQL (reference sequence). The V end was cut by 0 bases, the J end by 0 bases, with 7 bases between. This CDR3 comprises 15 residues. The CDR3 bases that were read are TGTGCCAGCAGCCAAGAATGGGGTAGTGCAGAA. Translated: CASSQEWGSAE. The CDR3 in its entirety is CASSQEWGSAETLYF.

By share of the sample, this clone is large. Each gene name is a mouse one. The read terminates 4 residues before the CDR3 end, so the remaining end is supplied by the germline J gene. J is TRBJ1-1 and V is TRBV14; D not certain. The germline gives CDR1 SGHDT, CDR2 FRDEAV. This CDR3 has 14 residues. Trimming removed 0 bases at V and 0 bases at J, with 6 bases between. CDR3 amino acids: CASSFYRSNTEVFF. The CDR3 DNA, read in part, is TGTGCCAGCAGTTTCTACAGATCAAACACA.

Concerning this clone itself: Each gene name is a mouse one. The read halts 4 residues ahead of the CDR3 end, with the missing end drawn from the germline J gene. The chain links TRBV13-1 to TRBJ1-2, with D tentatively TRBD1 (5 bases). V lost 6 bases and J lost 2, with 8 bases in between. The germline CDR1 and CDR2 sequences are NSHNY and SYGAGN. The CDR3 has 12 residues. Incomplete CDR3 DNA: TGTGCCAGCAAGGCAGGGAACTCC. As protein: CASKAGNS. The CDR3, in full, reads CASKAGNSDYTF.

About this clone itself: Mouse gene names and germline throughout. The read stops 4 residues short of the end of the CDR3; the missing end is completed from the germline J gene. The chain uses TRBV12-1 and TRBJ2-5, with a tentative D call TRBD1 (6 bases). The CDR3 has 13 amino acids. The germline CDR1 and CDR2 sequences are SGHSN and HYEKVE. V shed 2 bases and J shed 3 bases, with 8 bases lying between them. CDR3 DNA (partial): TGTGCCAGCTCTCGCGGACAGCAAGAC. Its protein product is CASSRGQQD. The full CDR3 is CASSRGQQDTQYF.

This clone has a count of ten or more. Gene and germline names: mouse. The read is 4 residues too short to cover the CDR3 end, so that end is filled in from the germline J gene. The V and J genes are TRBV1 and TRBJ1-1; D is ambiguous. CDR1 NSQYPW and CDR2 LRSPGD come from the germline V gene (reference sequence). V gave up 3 bases and J gave up 0 bases, with 5 bases separating them. CDR3 length: 13 residues. The covered CDR3 bases are TGCACCTGCAGTGCGGCAGCAAACACA. It yields the protein CTCSAAANT. The whole CDR3 reads CTCSAAANTEVFF.

This clone was seen more than once but under ten times. A clone one base away is much larger, so this may be a read error. Gene names refer to mouse genes. Read sequence stops 4 residues before the CDR3 end, and the germline J gene provides the missing end. V gene TRBV13-3 combines with J gene TRBJ2-1, with D possibly matching TRBD1 (6 bases). The CDR3 loop spans 14 amino acids. Germline V lookup: CDR1 NNHDY, CDR2 SYVADS. The ends were cut back, 2 bases at V and 1 base at J, with 7 bases in the middle. The sequenced CDR3 bases are TGTGCCAGCAGTGAGGGACAAAACTATGCT. It encodes CASSEGQNYA. The whole CDR3 protein is CASSEGQNYAEQFF.

This clone occurred many times. The gene names given are mouse names. Read sequence stops 4 residues before the CDR3 end, and the germline J gene provides the missing end. The identical CDR3 is also encoded by other nucleotide sequences in the sample. This rearrangement joins TRBV13-2 to TRBJ2-2; D is possibly TRBD1 (5 bases). V gave up 5 bases and J gave up 0 bases, with 8 bases separating them. The CDR3 has 14 amino acids. Germline loops: CDR1 NNHNN, CDR2 SYGAGS (reference sequence). Incomplete CDR3 DNA: TGTGCCAGCGGCGAGACAGCAAACACCGGG. Protein: CASGETANTG. The CDR3 as a whole reads CASGETANTGQLYF.

This clone occurred many times. Gene names and germline refer to mouse. The CDR3 goes on 4 residues after the read ends, and that part is filled in from the germline J gene. The chain has TRBV13-1 and TRBJ2-1; TRBD1 is a possible D gene (5 bases). The germline gives CDR1 NSHNY, CDR2 SYGAGN. CDR3 length: 12 amino acids. CDR3 region: CASSDEGSEQFF. Incomplete CDR3 DNA: TGTGCCAGCAGTGATGAGGGGTCT.